The T cell receptor beta chain described here comes from a study of T cell changes during pregnancy in multiple sclerosis. Germline loops: CDR1 MGHRA, CDR2 YSYEKL. The CDR3 runs 14 residues. V lost 2 bases to trimming and J lost 2 bases, with 8 bases between them. This table comes from immunoSEQ multiplex PCR, and its TCRdb copy is limited to in-frame clones, with some not included. The profile shows more than 80,000 clones, approximately 90% of them singletons. The J gene is TRBJ2-3, the V gene TRBV4-1; D is unresolved. The sequence derives from a female donor in good health, serving as a control in a pregnancy study. Some clones in this sample may be carry-over from other donors' samples. This specimen consisted of PBMCs, obtained in the first trimester of pregnancy. The CDR3 protein is CASSQQVTTDTQYF. In DNA form, the CDR3 reads TGCGCCAGCAGCCAACAGGTGACCACAGATACGCAGTATTTT.